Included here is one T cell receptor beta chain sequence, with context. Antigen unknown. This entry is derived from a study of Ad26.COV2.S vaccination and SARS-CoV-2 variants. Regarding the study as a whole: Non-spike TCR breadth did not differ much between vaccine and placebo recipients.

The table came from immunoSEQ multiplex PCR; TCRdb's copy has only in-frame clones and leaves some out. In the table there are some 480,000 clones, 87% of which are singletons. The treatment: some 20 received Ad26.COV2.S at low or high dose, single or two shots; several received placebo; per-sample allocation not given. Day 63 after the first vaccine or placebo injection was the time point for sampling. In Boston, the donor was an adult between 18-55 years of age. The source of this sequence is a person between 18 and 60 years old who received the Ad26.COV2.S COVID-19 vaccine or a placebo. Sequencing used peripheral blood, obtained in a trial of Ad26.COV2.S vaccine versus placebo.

CDR3: CASGQGRWGTEAFF. The DNA for the CDR3 is TGTGCCAGCGGACAGGGACGATGGGGCACTGAAGCTTTCTTT. The V gene is TRBV6-5, the J gene TRBJ1-1; TRBD1 matches at 8 bases. The CDR3 loop spans 14 amino acids. The germline V gene encodes CDR1 MNHEY and CDR2 SVGAGI. With 8 bases clipped from V and 4 bases from J, the junction kept 9 bases outside the gene matches.